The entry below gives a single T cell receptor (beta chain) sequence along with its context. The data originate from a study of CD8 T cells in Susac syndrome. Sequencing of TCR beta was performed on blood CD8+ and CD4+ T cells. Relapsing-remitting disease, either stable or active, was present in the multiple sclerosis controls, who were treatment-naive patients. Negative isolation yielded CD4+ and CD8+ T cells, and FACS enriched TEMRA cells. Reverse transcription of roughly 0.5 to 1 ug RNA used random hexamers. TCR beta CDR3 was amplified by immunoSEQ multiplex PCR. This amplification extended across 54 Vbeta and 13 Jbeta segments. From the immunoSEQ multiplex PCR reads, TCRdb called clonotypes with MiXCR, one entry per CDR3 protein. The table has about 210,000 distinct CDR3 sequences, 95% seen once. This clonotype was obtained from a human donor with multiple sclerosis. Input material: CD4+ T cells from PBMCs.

The CDR3 nucleotides read TGTGCCAGCAGCTCGGTCCACGAGCAGTACTTC. This encodes CASSSVHEQYF. V usage is TRBV7-9 and J usage is TRBJ2-7, with D unclear. This CDR3 is 11 amino acids long. Trimming stripped 4 bases from V and 5 bases from J, with 6 bases between. CDR1 and CDR2 from the germline V gene are SEHNR and FQNEAQ (reference sequence).